This passage covers 22 T cell receptor beta chains from one sample sequenced in a study of CD39 and CD103 CD8 tumor-infiltrating T cells (dated by TCRdb to between 2018 and 2020). Library preparation was by the immunoSEQ multiplex PCR assay. The clones in this table, taken by TCRdb from immuneACCESS, are in-frame only. Not every clone is retained; where verified, under half of the shortfall comes from an unresolved V gene, and the cause of the rest is unknown. For this sample there are approximately 17,000 clones; 85% to 95% appear just once. Of the sample, more than 3.5% falls within the top ten clones. Sequences were obtained from CD8+ T cells sorted from blood. The meaning of the sample's cell subset or site label: total memory CD8 T cells (CD45RA-CCR7+/-) from blood or uninvolved lymph node. These receptors were obtained from a human donor with head and neck squamous cell carcinoma.

V is TRBV27 and J is TRBJ1-5, with D maybe TRBD1 (6 bases). The CDR3 covers 12 residues. Germline V lookup: CDR1 MNHEY, CDR2 SMNVEV (reference sequence). V was trimmed by 5 bases and J by 8 bases, leaving 10 bases between them. CDR3 residues: CASSGRGEPQHF. CDR3 nucleotide sequence: TGTGCCAGCAGTGGAAGGGGGGAGCCCCAGCATTTT.

The chain employs TRBV13 and TRBJ2-7; 9 nucleotides match TRBD1. Germline values: CDR1 PRHDT, CDR2 FYEKMQ (reference sequence). V lost 5 bases to trimming and J lost 5 bases; unmatched junction nucleotides: 16. This CDR3 has 17 amino acids. Here the CDR3 DNA reads TGTGCCAGCAGCAACGACTTAACCGGGACAGGGCCGCACGAGCAGTACTTC. The encoded protein is CASSNDLTGTGPHEQYF.

The J gene is TRBJ2-7, the V gene TRBV9; D is possibly TRBD2 (5 bases). The length of the CDR3 is 19 residues. Trimming left V 4 bases short and J 0 bases short, with 26 bases between. Per germline, CDR1 SGDLS and CDR2 YYNGEE. CDR3 DNA sequence: TGTGCCAGCAGCCATAACCCCCTCCGGGGAACGGGGAGCTCCTACGAGCAGTACTTC. Its translation is CASSHNPLRGTGSSYEQYF.

The chain employs TRBV5-6 and TRBJ2-2; D is uncertain. The V end lost 0 bases, the J end lost 2 bases, and 8 bases lay between the germline ends. In germline, CDR1 is SGHDT, CDR2 YYEEEE. CDR3 length equals 15 residues. CDR3 protein: CASSLDRRNTGELFF. The CDR3, as DNA: TGTGCCAGCAGCTTGGACAGAAGAAACACCGGGGAGCTGTTTTTT. Full variable domain (missing parts from reference TRBV5-6 and TRBJ2-2): DAGVTQSPTHLIKTRGQQVTLRCSPKSGHDTVSWYQQALGQGPQFIFQYYEEEERQRGNFPDRFSGHQFPNYSSELNVNALLLGDSALYLCASSLDRRNTGELFFGEGSRLTVL.

This chain joins TRBV4-1 and TRBJ1-3; no clear D gene. There are 18 residues in the CDR3. The germline V gene has CDR1 MGHRA and CDR2 YSYEKL. With 0 bases removed from V and 0 bases from J, the gap between germline ends came to 15 bases. CDR3 in amino acids: CASSQDGSVLASGNTIYF. The CDR3, as DNA: TGCGCCAGCAGCCAAGATGGTTCAGTCCTCGCCTCTGGAAACACCATATATTTT.

The rearrangement joins TRBV7-6 to TRBJ1-4, with D possibly matching TRBD1 (6 bases). This CDR3 has 16 amino acids. Deletions cut 6 bases from V and 0 bases from J, with 14 bases between. The germline V gene has CDR1 SGHVS and CDR2 FNYEAQ. This CDR3 reads CASRPSTGTTNEKLFF. The CDR3 DNA reads TGTGCCAGCAGACCCTCAACAGGGACAACTAATGAAAAACTGTTTTTT. The entire variable domain, with the rest obtained from reference TRBV7-6 and TRBJ1-4, is as follows: GAGVSQSPRYKVTKRGQDVALRCDPISGHVSLYWYRQALGQGPEFLTYFNYEAQQDKSGLPNDRFSAERPEGSISTLTIQRTEQRDSAMYRCASRPSTGTTNEKLFFGSGTQLSVL.

The CDR3 DNA reads TGCGCCAGCAGCTTGGGAACGGGGTACAATGAGCAGTTCTTC. This translates into CASSLGTGYNEQFF. This chain joins TRBV5-1 and TRBJ2-1, with D possibly matching TRBD2 (5 bases). Germline lookup yields CDR1 SGHRS and CDR2 YFSETQ. V was shortened by 0 bases and J by 4 bases, with 8 bases between the two germline ends. The CDR3 is made up of 14 amino acids.

Worth noting for this clone: A read error may produce the germline difference seen at one junction end. The chain couples TRBV7-7 to TRBJ2-5; no reliable D call. CDR1 and CDR2 (germline): SSHAT, FNYEAQ (reference sequence). The CDR3 runs to 13 residues. This CDR3 reads CASSFYSRTTQYF. Written as DNA, the CDR3 is TGTGCTAGCAGCTTTTATTCACGGACGACCCAGTACTTC.

The genes are TRBV19 and TRBJ1-5; TRBD1 aligns across 8 bases. The CDR3 contains 15 residues. V was pared by 1 base and J by 4 bases, with 3 bases of the junction left unmatched. The germline V gene encodes CDR1 LNHDA and CDR2 SQIVND (reference sequence). The CDR3 bases are TGTGCCAGTAGTATAGCAGGGGGCTGGAATCAGCCCCAGCATTTT. Its protein is CASSIAGGWNQPQHF.

V and J are TRBV7-9 and TRBJ2-1, with D unresolved. This CDR3 has 16 amino acids. Germline CDR1 is SEHNR and CDR2 is FQNEAQ (reference sequence). V was clipped by 4 bases and J by 5 bases, with 18 bases between them. As DNA, the CDR3 is TGTGCCAGCAGCTATTCCGCCGGGCAAAACCACAATGAGCAGTTCTTC. Its translation is CASSYSAGQNHNEQFF.

The gene calls are TRBV29-1 and TRBJ2-5, with D unclear. Germline V gene data show CDR1 as SQVTM and CDR2 as ANQGSEA. This CDR3 spans 13 amino acids. V lost 4 bases and J lost 2, with 11 bases in between. The DNA of the CDR3 is TGCAGCGTTGTGGACGGCGTTCAAGAGACCCAGTACTTC. Translating it yields CSVVDGVQETQYF.

The gene calls are TRBV5-1 and TRBJ2-3; D gene ambiguous. The V gene's germline CDR1 is SGHRS and CDR2 YFSETQ. This CDR3 region has 15 residues. Trimming took off 0 bases at V and 0 bases at J, with 8 bases between the two ends. The CDR3 sequence is CASSLGTTSTDTQYF. In nucleotides, the CDR3 is TGCGCCAGCAGCTTGGGGACGACTAGCACAGATACGCAGTATTTT.

The rearrangement joins TRBV6-5 to TRBJ2-1; 8 bases map to TRBD2. The CDR3 is made up of 14 amino acids. Germline assignment: CDR1 MNHEY and CDR2 SVGAGI. V was clipped by 5 bases and J by 4 bases; unmatched bases: 4. In DNA form, the CDR3 reads TGTGCCAGCAGTGACAGCGGGGGTTACAATGAGCAGTTCTTC. Residues: CASSDSGGYNEQFF.

The chain carries TRBV7-2 and TRBJ2-2; 8 nucleotides align to TRBD2. The CDR3 length is 16 residues. V trimming: 5 bases; J trimming: 5 bases; junction bases outside the gene matches: 10. Germline values: CDR1 SGHTA, CDR2 FQGNSA. The CDR3 spells CASSLSVGLATGELFF. CDR3 in DNA: TGTGCCAGCAGCCTCTCCGTCGGACTAGCTACCGGGGAGCTGTTTTTT.

This chain connects TRBV11-2 to TRBJ2-3, with TRBD2 matching over 8 bases. V was pared by 1 base and J by 0 bases, with 6 bases of the junction left unmatched. The CDR3 contains 17 residues. Germline CDR1 SGHAT, CDR2 FQNNGV. CDR3 sequence reads: CASSLGVRGGSTDTQYF. In DNA, the CDR3 is TGTGCCAGCAGCTTAGGGGTTCGCGGGGGGAGCACAGATACGCAGTATTTT.

The rearrangement links TRBV6-5 to TRBJ1-2, with D perhaps TRBD1 (5 bases). V was cut by 0 bases and J by 4 bases, with 12 bases left in between. This CDR3 comprises 15 residues. In germline, CDR1 is MNHEY, CDR2 SVGAGI. The CDR3 reads CASSYSTDYVYGYTF. In nucleotides, the CDR3 is TGTGCCAGCAGTTACTCGACAGATTATGTCTATGGCTACACCTTC.

The chain uses TRBV4-1 and TRBJ2-5, with TRBD1 matching 7 bases. With 3 bases clipped from V and 4 bases from J, the junction kept 8 bases outside the gene matches. The germline gives CDR1 MGHRA, CDR2 YSYEKL. The CDR3 runs to 15 residues. The CDR3 bases are TGCGCCAGCAGCCACCTGACAGGGCGGCGAGAGACCCAGTACTTC. Translation gives CASSHLTGRRETQYF.

The genes are TRBV5-6 and TRBJ1-1, with 9 bases fitting TRBD1. Germline CDR1 and CDR2: SGHDT and YYEEEE. This CDR3 region has 13 residues. Germline trimming cut 4 bases from V and 6 bases from J; bases unmatched to any gene: 4. Written as DNA, the CDR3 is TGTGCCAGCAGCATACAGGGGGCACCTGAAGCTTTCTTT. Translating it yields CASSIQGAPEAFF.

The chain links TRBV15 to TRBJ2-2, with D tentatively TRBD1 (6 bases). The V end lost 5 bases, the J end lost 2 bases, and 9 bases lay between the germline ends. The germline V gene has CDR1 LNHNV and CDR2 YYDKDF (reference sequence). The CDR3 extends over 14 amino acids. The CDR3 protein is CATSGQTNTGELFF. CDR3 nucleotides: TGTGCCACCAGCGGACAGACCAACACCGGGGAGCTGTTTTTT.

The chain uses TRBV5-4 and TRBJ1-2; the D is unclear. Germline lookup yields CDR1 SGHNT and CDR2 YYREEE (reference sequence). Trimming took 5 bases from V and 1 from J, leaving 9 bases between them. The CDR3 totals 13 residues. DNA for the CDR3: TGTGCCAGCAGTGGCGCAGTTAACTATGGCTACACCTTC. This translates into CASSGAVNYGYTF.

The chain has TRBV7-9 and TRBJ1-5; TRBD1 is a possible D gene (5 bases). The length of the CDR3 is 14 residues. Trimming shortened V by 5 bases and J by 6 bases, and 14 bases separated the two germline ends. Germline lookup yields CDR1 SEHNR and CDR2 FQNEAQ (reference sequence). Written as DNA, the CDR3 is TGTGCCAGCAGCGCCGACGGGGGGTTTCAGCCCCAGCATTTT. Protein product: CASSADGGFQPQHF.

This clone was seen a single time. The gene calls are TRBV25-1 and TRBJ2-7; TRBD1 aligns across 7 bases. This CDR3 is 14 amino acids long. Trimming took 3 bases from V and 2 from J; bases not matched to a gene: 4. CDR1 is MGHDK, CDR2 SYGVNS, per germline. The CDR3 protein is CASSERGTAYEQYF. In nucleotides, the CDR3 is TGTGCCAGCAGTGAGAGGGGGACAGCCTACGAGCAGTACTTC.